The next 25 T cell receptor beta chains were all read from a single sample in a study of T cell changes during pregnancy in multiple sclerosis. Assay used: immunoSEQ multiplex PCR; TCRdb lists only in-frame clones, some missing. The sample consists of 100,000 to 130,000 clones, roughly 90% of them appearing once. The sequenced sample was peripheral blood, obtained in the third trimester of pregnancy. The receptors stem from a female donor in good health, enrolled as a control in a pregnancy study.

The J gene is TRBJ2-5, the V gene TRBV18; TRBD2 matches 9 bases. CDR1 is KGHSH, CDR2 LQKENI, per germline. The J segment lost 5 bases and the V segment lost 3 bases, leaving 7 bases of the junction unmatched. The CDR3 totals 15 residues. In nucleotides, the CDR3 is TGTGCCAGCTCACCGGCCGGGACTAGCCGGGAGACCCAGTACTTC. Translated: CASSPAGTSRETQYF.

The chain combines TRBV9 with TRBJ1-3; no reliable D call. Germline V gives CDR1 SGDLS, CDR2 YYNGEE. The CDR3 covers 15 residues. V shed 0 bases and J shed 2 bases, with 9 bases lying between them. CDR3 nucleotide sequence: TGTGCCAGCAGCGTAGATAGGGAGACTGGAAACACCATATATTTT. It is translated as CASSVDRETGNTIYF.

In DNA, the CDR3 is TGTGCCAGCAGCTTGGGGTTAGTAGGGGCATATAAGGACACTGAAGCTTTCTTT. Protein product: CASSLGLVGAYKDTEAFF. V and J are TRBV5-6 and TRBJ1-1, with D maybe TRBD1 (5 bases). V lost 0 bases to trimming and J lost 3 bases, with 21 bases between them. CDR1 and CDR2 from the germline V gene are SGHDT and YYEEEE. This CDR3 spans 18 amino acids. Looking up the rest from reference TRBV5-6 and TRBJ1-1 gives the full variable domain: DAGVTQSPTHLIKTRGQQVTLRCSPKSGHDTVSWYQQALGQGPQFIFQYYEEEERQRGNFPDRFSGHQFPNYSSELNVNALLLGDSALYLCASSLGLVGAYKDTEAFFGQGTRLTVV.

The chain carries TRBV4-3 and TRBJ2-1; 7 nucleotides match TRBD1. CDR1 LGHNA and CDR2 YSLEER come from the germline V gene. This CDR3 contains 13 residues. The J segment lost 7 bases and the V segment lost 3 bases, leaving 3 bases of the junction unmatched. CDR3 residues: CASSQTGLNEQFF. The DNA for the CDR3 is TGCGCCAGCAGCCAGACAGGGTTGAATGAGCAGTTCTTC.

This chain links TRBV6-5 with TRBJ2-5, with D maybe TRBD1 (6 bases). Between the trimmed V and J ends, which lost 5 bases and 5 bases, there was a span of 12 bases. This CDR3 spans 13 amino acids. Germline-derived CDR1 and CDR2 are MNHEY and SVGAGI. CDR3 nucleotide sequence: TGTGCCAGCAGTCGGACAGTGGCGGAGACCCAGTACTTC. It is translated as CASSRTVAETQYF.

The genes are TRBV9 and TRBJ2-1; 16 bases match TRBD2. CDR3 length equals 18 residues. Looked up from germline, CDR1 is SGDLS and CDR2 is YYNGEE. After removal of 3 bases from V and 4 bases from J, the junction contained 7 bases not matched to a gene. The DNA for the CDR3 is TGTGCCAGCAGCGCGGGGACTAGCGGGGGGGCCTCATACAATGAGCAGTTCTTC. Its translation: CASSAGTSGGASYNEQFF.

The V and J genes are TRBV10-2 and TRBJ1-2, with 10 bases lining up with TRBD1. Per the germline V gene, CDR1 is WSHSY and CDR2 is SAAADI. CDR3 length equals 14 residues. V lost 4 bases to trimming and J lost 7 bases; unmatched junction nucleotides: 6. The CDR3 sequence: CASSVGQGIGGYTF. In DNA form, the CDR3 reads TGCGCCAGCAGTGTGGGACAGGGGATTGGTGGCTACACCTTC.

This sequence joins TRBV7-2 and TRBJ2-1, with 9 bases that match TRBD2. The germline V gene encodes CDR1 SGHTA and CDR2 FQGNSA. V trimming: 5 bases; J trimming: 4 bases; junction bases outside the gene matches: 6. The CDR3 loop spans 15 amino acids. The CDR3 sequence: CASSLSGGPYNEQFF. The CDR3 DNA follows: TGTGCCAGCAGCCTCAGCGGGGGGCCGTACAATGAGCAGTTCTTC.

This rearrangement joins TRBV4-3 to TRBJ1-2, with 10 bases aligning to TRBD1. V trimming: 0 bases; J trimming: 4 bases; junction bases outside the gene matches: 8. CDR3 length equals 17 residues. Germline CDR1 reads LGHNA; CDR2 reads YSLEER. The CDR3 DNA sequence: TGCGCCAGCAGCCAAGATCAAGGGACAGGGGTATTCTATGGCTACACCTTC. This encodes CASSQDQGTGVFYGYTF.

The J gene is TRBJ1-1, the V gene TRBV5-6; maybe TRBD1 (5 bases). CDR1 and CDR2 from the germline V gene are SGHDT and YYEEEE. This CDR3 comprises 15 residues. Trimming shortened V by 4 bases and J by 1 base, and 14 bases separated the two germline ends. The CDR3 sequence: CASSPIGGGNTEAFF. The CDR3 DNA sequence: TGTGCCAGCAGCCCCATCGGGGGGGGGAACACTGAAGCTTTCTTT. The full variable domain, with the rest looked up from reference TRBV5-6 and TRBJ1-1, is DAGVTQSPTHLIKTRGQQVTLRCSPKSGHDTVSWYQQALGQGPQFIFQYYEEEERQRGNFPDRFSGHQFPNYSSELNVNALLLGDSALYLCASSPIGGGNTEAFFGQGTRLTVV.

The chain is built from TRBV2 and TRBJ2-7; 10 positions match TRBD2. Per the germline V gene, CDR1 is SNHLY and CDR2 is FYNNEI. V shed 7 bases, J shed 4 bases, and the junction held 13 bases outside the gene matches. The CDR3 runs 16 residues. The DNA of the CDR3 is TGTGCCAGCACCCTAAAAACACTAGCGGGGATGTACGAGCAGTACTTC. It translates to CASTLKTLAGMYEQYF.

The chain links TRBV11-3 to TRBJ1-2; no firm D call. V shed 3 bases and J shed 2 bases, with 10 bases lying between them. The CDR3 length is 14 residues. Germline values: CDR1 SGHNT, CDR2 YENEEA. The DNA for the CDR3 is TGTGCCAGCAGCTTCGGCGGGCCGAACTATGGCTACACCTTC. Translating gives CASSFGGPNYGYTF.

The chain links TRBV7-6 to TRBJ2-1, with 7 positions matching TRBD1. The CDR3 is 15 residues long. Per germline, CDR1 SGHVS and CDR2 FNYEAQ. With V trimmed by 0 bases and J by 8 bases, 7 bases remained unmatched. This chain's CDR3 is CASSLAGRGLHEQFF. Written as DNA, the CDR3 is TGTGCCAGCAGCTTAGCCGGCAGGGGGTTGCATGAGCAGTTCTTC. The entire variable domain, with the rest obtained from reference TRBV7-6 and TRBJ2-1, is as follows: GAGVSQSPRYKVTKRGQDVALRCDPISGHVSLYWYRQALGQGPEFLTYFNYEAQQDKSGLPNDRFSAERPEGSISTLTIQRTEQRDSAMYRCASSLAGRGLHEQFFGPGTRLTVL.

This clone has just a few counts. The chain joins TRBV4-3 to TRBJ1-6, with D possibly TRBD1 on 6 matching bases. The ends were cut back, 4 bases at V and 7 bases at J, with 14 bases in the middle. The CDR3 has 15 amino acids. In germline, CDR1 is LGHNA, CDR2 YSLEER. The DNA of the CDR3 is TGCGCCAGCAGCCGGGGATGGGACAACAATTCACCCCTCCACTTT. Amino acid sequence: CASSRGWDNNSPLHF.

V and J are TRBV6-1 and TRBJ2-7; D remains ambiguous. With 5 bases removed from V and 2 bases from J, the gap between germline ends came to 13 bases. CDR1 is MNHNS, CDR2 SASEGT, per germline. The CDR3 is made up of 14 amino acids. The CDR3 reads CASSQVTAAYEQYF. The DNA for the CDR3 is TGTGCCAGCAGTCAGGTGACGGCAGCCTACGAGCAGTACTTC.

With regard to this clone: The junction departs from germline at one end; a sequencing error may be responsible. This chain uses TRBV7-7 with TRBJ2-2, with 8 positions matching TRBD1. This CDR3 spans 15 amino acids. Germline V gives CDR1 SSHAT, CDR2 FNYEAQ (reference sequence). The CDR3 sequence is CASSLQGGETGELFF. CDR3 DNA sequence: TGTGCTAGCAGCTTACAGGGGGGAGAGACCGGGGAGCTGTTTTTT.

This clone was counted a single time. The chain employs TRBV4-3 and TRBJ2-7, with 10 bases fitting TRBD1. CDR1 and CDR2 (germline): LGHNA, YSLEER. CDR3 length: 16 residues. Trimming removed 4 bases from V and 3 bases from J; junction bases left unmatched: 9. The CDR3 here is CASSPRLWDRGYEQYF. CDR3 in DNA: TGCGCCAGCAGCCCCCGCTTGTGGGACAGGGGCTACGAGCAGTACTTC.

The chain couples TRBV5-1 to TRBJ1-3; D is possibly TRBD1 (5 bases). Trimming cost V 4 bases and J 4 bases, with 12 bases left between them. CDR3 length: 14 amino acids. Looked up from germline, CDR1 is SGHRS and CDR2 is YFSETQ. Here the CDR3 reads CASSMGGLGNTIYF. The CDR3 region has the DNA TGCGCCAGCAGCATGGGGGGACTGGGAAACACCATATATTTT.

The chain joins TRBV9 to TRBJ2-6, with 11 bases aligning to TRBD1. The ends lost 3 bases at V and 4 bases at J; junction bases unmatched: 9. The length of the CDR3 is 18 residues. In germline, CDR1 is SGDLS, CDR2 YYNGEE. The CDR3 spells CASSAQGQGAPGANVLTF. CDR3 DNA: TGTGCCAGCAGCGCGCAAGGACAGGGGGCACCAGGGGCCAACGTCCTGACTTTC.

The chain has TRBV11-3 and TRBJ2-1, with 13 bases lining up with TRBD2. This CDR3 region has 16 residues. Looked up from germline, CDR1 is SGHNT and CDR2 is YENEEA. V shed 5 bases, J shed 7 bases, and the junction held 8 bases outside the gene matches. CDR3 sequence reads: CASSLPRLAGGNEQFF. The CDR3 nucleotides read TGTGCCAGCAGCCTACCGCGACTAGCGGGGGGAAATGAGCAGTTCTTC.

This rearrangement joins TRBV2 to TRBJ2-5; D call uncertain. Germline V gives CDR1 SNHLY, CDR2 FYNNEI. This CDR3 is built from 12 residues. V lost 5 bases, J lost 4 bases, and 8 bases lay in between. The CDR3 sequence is CASSHPGETQYF. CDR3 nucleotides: TGTGCCAGCAGTCACCCAGGAGAGACCCAGTACTTC.

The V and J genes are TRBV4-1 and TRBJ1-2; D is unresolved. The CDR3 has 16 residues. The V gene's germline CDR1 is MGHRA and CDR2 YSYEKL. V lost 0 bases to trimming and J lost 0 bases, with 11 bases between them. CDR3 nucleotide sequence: TGCGCCAGCAGCCAAGATGAGGCAGCCGCTAACTATGGCTACACCTTC. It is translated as CASSQDEAAANYGYTF.

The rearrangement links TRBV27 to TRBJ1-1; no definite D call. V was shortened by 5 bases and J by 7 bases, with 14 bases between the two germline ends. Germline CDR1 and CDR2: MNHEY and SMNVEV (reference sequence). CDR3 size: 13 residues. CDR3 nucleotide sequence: TGTGCCAGCAGTCCCCGTTCGTCGTATGAAGCTTTCTTT. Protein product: CASSPRSSYEAFF.

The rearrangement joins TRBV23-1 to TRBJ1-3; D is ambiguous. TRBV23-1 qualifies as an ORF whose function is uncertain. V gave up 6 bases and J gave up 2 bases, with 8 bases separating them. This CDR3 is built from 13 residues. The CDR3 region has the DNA TGCGCCAGCAGCCCTCCTCCTGGAAACACCATATATTTT. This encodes CASSPPPGNTIYF.

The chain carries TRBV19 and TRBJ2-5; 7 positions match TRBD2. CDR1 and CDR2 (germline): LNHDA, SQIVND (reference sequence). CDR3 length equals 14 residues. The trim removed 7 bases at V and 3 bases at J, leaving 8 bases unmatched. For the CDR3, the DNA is TGTGCCAGTACGGGGACGGGGGGAAAAGAGACCCAGTACTTC. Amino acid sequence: CASTGTGGKETQYF.